This T cell receptor (beta chain) was found in a study of identical twins. Turning to this clonotype: Its antigen is currently unknown.

TCRdb re-analysed the 5' RACE reads in MiXCR, keeping a single row per CDR3 protein. The data contain approximately 620,000 distinct CDR3 sequences, about 9.4% of them singletons. Regarding the study as a whole: Sequences that were out-of-frame, alpha and twin-shared displayed an excess of low generation probability. Cord blood's abundant beta clonotypes had fewer insertions, unlike memory repertoires.

These data were also filed under a second study, of yellow fever vaccine responses in identical twins.

This TCR came from a woman aged 18-29 years in good health. Source material: PBMCs.

Written as DNA, the CDR3 is TGTGCCAGCAGCGTAGCCTCAGCCACCGAGCAGTACTTC. The encoded protein is CASSVASATEQYF. The chain joins TRBV9 to TRBJ2-7, with D unclear. V lost 0 bases and J 6 bases, leaving 10 bases between the germline ends. Germline V gene data show CDR1 as SGDLS and CDR2 as YYNGEE. This CDR3 spans 13 amino acids.